This note documents a single T cell receptor beta chain sequence. Its antigen is currently unknown. Clones were sequenced by immunoSEQ multiplex PCR, and TCRdb holds only the in-frame ones, with some missing. The sample records about 76,000 clones, 88% being singletons. The data belong to a study of T cell responses to AZD1222 COVID-19 vaccine. Trimming took off 8 bases at V and 1 base at J, with 9 bases between the two ends. Per the germline V gene, CDR1 is DFQATT and CDR2 is SNEGSKA (reference sequence). This CDR3 has 11 amino acids. Findings and limits, study-wide: Spike-specific TCR breadth and depth grew following two AZD1222 doses. At baseline, just five to seven AZD1222 recipients tested seropositive. Nearly half of spike-specific TCRs reportedly target unmutated variant regions. Clonal diversity may have been underestimated, and the donors were mostly white British, with more females than males.

The material sequenced was peripheral blood, taken on day 0 of MenACWY control vaccination. The source is an adult in good health. The chain recombines TRBV20-1 with TRBJ2-7; D unclear. CDR3 protein: CSCIRSYEQYF. The CDR3 DNA reads TGCAGTTGCATCAGATCCTACGAGCAGTACTTC.